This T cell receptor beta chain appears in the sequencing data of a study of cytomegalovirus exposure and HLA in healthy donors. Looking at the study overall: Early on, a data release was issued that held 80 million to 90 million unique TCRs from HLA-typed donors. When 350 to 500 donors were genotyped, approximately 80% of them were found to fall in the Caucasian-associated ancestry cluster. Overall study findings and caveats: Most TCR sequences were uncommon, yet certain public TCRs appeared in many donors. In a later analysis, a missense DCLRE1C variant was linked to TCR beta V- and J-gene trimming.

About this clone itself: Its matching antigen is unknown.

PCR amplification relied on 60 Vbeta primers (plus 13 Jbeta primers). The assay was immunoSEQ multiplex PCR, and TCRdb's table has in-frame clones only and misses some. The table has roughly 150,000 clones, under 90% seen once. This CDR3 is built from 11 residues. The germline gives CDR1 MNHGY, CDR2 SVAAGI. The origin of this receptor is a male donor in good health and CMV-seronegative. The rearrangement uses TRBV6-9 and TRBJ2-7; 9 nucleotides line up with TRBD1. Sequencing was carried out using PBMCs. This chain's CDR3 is CHTTGGYEQYF. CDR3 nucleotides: TGTCATACGACAGGGGGCTACGAGCAGTACTTC.